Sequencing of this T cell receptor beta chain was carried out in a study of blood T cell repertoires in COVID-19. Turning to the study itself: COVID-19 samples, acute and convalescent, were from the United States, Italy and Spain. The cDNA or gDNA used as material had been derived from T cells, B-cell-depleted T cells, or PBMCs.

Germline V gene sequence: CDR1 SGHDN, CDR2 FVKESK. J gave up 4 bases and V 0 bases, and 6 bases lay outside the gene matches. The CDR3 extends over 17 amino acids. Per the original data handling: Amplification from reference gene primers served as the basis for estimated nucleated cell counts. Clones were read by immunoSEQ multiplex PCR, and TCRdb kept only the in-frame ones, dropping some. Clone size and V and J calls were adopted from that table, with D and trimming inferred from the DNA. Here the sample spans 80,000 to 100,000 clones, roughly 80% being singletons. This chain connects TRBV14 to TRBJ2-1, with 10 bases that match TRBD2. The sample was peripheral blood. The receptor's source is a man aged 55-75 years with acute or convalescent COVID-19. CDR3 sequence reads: CASSQDFLLAGYNEQFF. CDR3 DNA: TGTGCCAGCAGCCAAGATTTCCTACTAGCGGGATACAATGAGCAGTTCTTC.